This is a list of T cell receptor beta chains from one sample in a study of post-analysis software for immune sequencing data. A single record per CDR3 protein comes from TCRdb applying MiXCR to the PCR reads. Of around 160,000 distinct CDR3 sequences listed, roughly 35% are singletons. The specimen was blood, collected after autologous hematopoietic stem cell transplantation. The receptors derive from a girl aged 10 to 17 with multiple sclerosis. Each CDR3 is given with its conserved first and last residue. A D gene is named only where the DNA matches it firmly. Some rows mark clone size as missing; the rest say once, few, many or name a class of expanded clone.

-	TRBV20-1	TRBJ2-3	TRBD2	CSAQRGWGDTQYF	TGCAGTGCCCAGCGGGGGTGGGGAGATACGCAGTATTTT
-	TRBV7-9	TRBJ2-1	TRBD2	CASSLGASGRDEQFF	TGTGCCAGCAGCTTAGGGGCTAGCGGACGGGATGAGCAGTTCTTC
few	TRBV29-1	TRBJ1-5	-	CSVSLSNQPQHF	TGCAGCGTTTCCCTTTCCAATCAGCCCCAGCATTTT
-	TRBV29-1	TRBJ1-5	-	CSVGYSNQPQHF	TGCAGCGTTGGTTACAGCAATCAGCCCCAGCATTTT
few	TRBV29-1	TRBJ1-2	-	CSVEDRESAYGYTF	TGCAGCGTTGAAGACCGGGAAAGTGCCTATGGCTACACCTTC
-	TRBV6-1	TRBJ2-7	-	CASSGELGGYEQYF	TGTGCCAGCAGTGGTGAATTAGGGGGCTACGAGCAGTACTTC
-	TRBV21-1	TRBJ1-2	-	CASSQRDRGPYGYTF	TGTGCCAGCAGCCAACGGGACAGGGGTCCCTATGGCTACACCTTC
-	TRBV7-9	TRBJ2-5	-	CASRSRVQETQYF	TGTGCCAGCAGGTCCAGGGTCCAAGAGACCCAGTACTTC
-	TRBV11-3	TRBJ2-2	-	CASSLAPQKGRNGELFF	TGTGCCAGCAGCTTAGCCCCCCAAAAAGGGAGAAACGGGGAGCTGTTTTTT
-	TRBV20-1	TRBJ2-7	TRBD1	CSARGEAGGSYEQYF	TGCAGTGCTAGAGGGGAGGCAGGGGGCTCTTACGAGCAGTACTTC
-	TRBV5-1	TRBJ2-5	-	CASSETGSREQYF	TGCGCCAGCAGCGAGACAGGTTCTCGGGAGCAGTACTTC
-	TRBV20-1	TRBJ1-1	-	CSASFLVSRTEAFF	TGCAGTGCTAGTTTTTTAGTTAGCCGAACTGAAGCTTTCTTT
many	TRBV3-1	TRBJ2-5	TRBD1	CASSQGWSTGLETQYF	TGTGCCAGCAGCCAAGGTTGGTCGACAGGGCTGGAGACCCAGTACTTC
-	TRBV7-9	TRBJ2-3	TRBD2	CASSPLGGGSTDTQYF	TGTGCCAGCAGTCCCCTCGGCGGGGGGAGCACAGATACGCAGTATTTT
few	TRBV5-1	TRBJ2-7	-	CASSLEVASYEQYF	TGCGCCAGCAGCCTGGAGGTAGCTTCCTACGAGCAGTACTTC
few	TRBV12-3/TRBV12-4	TRBJ2-1	TRBD1	CASSPPNRGPTGGEQFF	TGTGCCAGCAGTCCCCCCAACAGGGGGCCCACGGGTGGGGAGCAGTTCTTC
-	TRBV20-1	TRBJ2-3	TRBD2	CSARDKKGGRNVNTQYF	TGCAGTGCTAGAGATAAGAAGGGCGGGAGGAATGTAAATACGCAGTATTTT
-	TRBV2	TRBJ2-7	-	CASSEARIYEQYF	TGTGCCAGCAGTGAAGCCAGGATCTACGAGCAGTACTTC
-	TRBV3-1	TRBJ2-3	-	CASSQRRRTDTQYF	TGTGCCAGTAGCCAAAGACGTAGGACAGATACGCAGTATTTT
-	TRBV7-3	TRBJ2-3	-	CASSRAPSTDTQYF	TGTGCCAGCAGCAGGGCCCCCAGCACAGATACGCAGTATTTT
few	TRBV11-2	TRBJ2-7	-	CASSPHGTLSYEQYF	TGTGCCAGCAGCCCCCACGGGACCCTCTCCTACGAGCAGTACTTC
-	TRBV7-9	TRBJ2-7	TRBD1	CASSLGQANSYEQYF	TGTGCCAGCAGCCTCGGACAGGCGAACTCCTACGAGCAGTACTTC
many	TRBV6-6	TRBJ2-5	TRBD2	CASSSKAGELETQYF	TGTGCCAGCAGTTCGAAAGCGGGAGAGCTAGAGACCCAGTACTTC
few	TRBV20-1	TRBJ2-7	TRBD1	CSARGTGDYEQYF	TGCAGTGCTAGAGGGACAGGGGACTACGAGCAGTACTTC
-	TRBV20-1	TRBJ1-4	-	CSASGPGVGRGFF	TGCAGTGCTAGCGGTCCAGGGGTTGGCCGGGGGTTTTTT
-	TRBV28	TRBJ2-1	-	CASSLLGIGGEQFF	TGTGCCAGCAGTTTATTGGGTATTGGGGGCGAGCAGTTCTTC
-	TRBV25-1	TRBJ2-2	-	CASSKLVAGELFF	TGTGCCAGCAGTAAACTAGTTGCCGGGGAGCTGTTTTTT
-	TRBV7-6	TRBJ2-5	-	CASTSPPQTQYF	TGTGCCAGCACCAGCCCCCCCCAGACCCAGTACTTC